These 28 T cell receptor beta chains were sequenced from one sample in a study of CD8 T cells in Susac syndrome. An amount of RNA that ranged from roughly 0.5 to 1 ug was reverse transcribed with random hexamers. A single record per CDR3 protein comes from TCRdb applying MiXCR to the immunoSEQ multiplex PCR reads. Here the sample spans about 160,000 distinct CDR3 sequences, around 96% being singletons. Sequenced material: CD4+ T cells from PBMCs. The source is a human donor with Susac syndrome.

The chain is built from TRBV7-9 and TRBJ2-7; D possibly matches TRBD1 or TRBD2 (5 bases each). Germline lookup yields CDR1 SEHNR and CDR2 FQNEAQ (reference sequence). The CDR3 spans 12 residues. The V end was cut by 1 base, the J end by 6 bases, with 7 bases between. In DNA form, the CDR3 reads TGTGCCAGCAGCTTAGGTGGGGGCGAGCAGTACGTC. It encodes CASSLGGGEQYV.

The J gene is TRBJ2-2, the V gene TRBV5-1; D gene uncertain. CDR3 length: 15 residues. With 4 bases removed from V and 6 bases from J, the gap between germline ends came to 16 bases. The germline CDR1 and CDR2 sequences are SGHRS and YFSETQ. The CDR3 here is CASSPTPQKAGELFF. Written as DNA, the CDR3 is TGCGCCAGCAGCCCCACCCCTCAGAAGGCCGGGGAGCTGTTTTTT. The whole variable domain, filled in from reference TRBV5-1 and TRBJ2-2, reads KAGVTQTPRYLIKTRGQQVTLSCSPISGHRSVSWYQQTPGQGLQFLFEYFSETQRNKGNFPGRFSGRQFSNSRSEMNVSTLELGDSALYLCASSPTPQKAGELFFGEGSRLTVL.

The V call is TRBV29-1, the J call TRBJ1-1, with D tentatively TRBD1 (6 bases). This CDR3 has 13 residues. Trimming removed 7 bases from V and 0 bases from J, with 12 bases in between. Germline V gives CDR1 SQVTM, CDR2 ANQGSEA. CDR3 loop: CSARGGLNTEAFF. The CDR3 nucleotides read TGCAGCGCCAGGGGAGGGCTGAACACTGAAGCTTTCTTT.

The chain joins TRBV7-9 to TRBJ1-1; D remains ambiguous. Trimming cost V 1 base and J 6 bases, with 6 bases left between them. This CDR3 is built from 12 residues. Germline-derived CDR1 and CDR2 are SEHNR and FQNEAQ (reference sequence). CDR3 in DNA: TGTGCCAGCAGCTTAGTGGGATCTGAAGCTTTCTTT. This encodes CASSLVGSEAFF.

This chain links TRBV28 with TRBJ1-1; D is undetermined. The CDR3 loop spans 13 amino acids. V lost 4 bases, J lost 0 bases, and 6 bases lay in between. CDR1 is MDHEN and CDR2 is SYDVKM in the germline V gene. This CDR3 reads CASSSLMNTEAFF. Written as DNA, the CDR3 is TGTGCCAGCAGTTCCCTAATGAACACTGAAGCTTTCTTT.

V usage is TRBV18 and J usage is TRBJ2-5; tentative D call: TRBD1 (6 bases). The CDR3 runs 16 residues. Germline V lookup: CDR1 KGHSH, CDR2 LQKENI. V lost 4 bases, J lost 5 bases, and 20 bases lay in between. CDR3 residues: CASSQSGTTEGETQYF. The CDR3 DNA sequence: TGTGCCAGCTCACAATCTGGGACAACAGAGGGGGAGACCCAGTACTTC. The variable domain in full, completed from reference TRBV18 and TRBJ2-5, reads NAGVMQNPRHLVRRRGQEARLRCSPMKGHSHVYWYRQLPEEGLKFMVYLQKENIIDESGMPKERFSAEFPKEGPSILRIQQVVRGDSAAYFCASSQSGTTEGETQYFGPGTRLLVL.

The chain joins TRBV12-3 or TRBV12-4 to TRBJ1-2; no clear D gene. V gave up 6 bases and J gave up 8 bases, with 13 bases separating them. The CDR3 runs 12 residues. Here the CDR3 DNA reads TGTGCCAGCAGCTCCTCTTCGGTCGGCTACACCTTC. Amino acids: CASSSSSVGYTF.

The DNA for the CDR3 is TGTGCCAGCAGGATAGGGGGGCTAGCGGGAGGGCGGGCCTACAATGAGCAGTTCTTC. It translates to CASRIGGLAGGRAYNEQFF. The chain joins TRBV7-3 to TRBJ2-1; 12 nucleotides line up with TRBD2. The CDR3 runs to 19 residues. The germline gives CDR1 SGHTA, CDR2 FQGTGA. V was clipped by 6 bases and J by 2 bases; unmatched bases: 14.

V and J are TRBV4-3 and TRBJ1-5; perhaps TRBD1 as D (6 bases). The CDR3 is 15 residues long. The V gene lost 0 bases and the J gene lost 7 bases, with 13 bases spanning the gap. Per the germline V gene, CDR1 is LGHNA and CDR2 is YSLEER. CDR3 loop: CASSQDHGGGQPQHF. DNA of the CDR3: TGCGCCAGCAGCCAAGATCATGGGGGCGGGCAGCCCCAGCATTTT.

The genes are TRBV7-9 and TRBJ1-6; 10 nucleotides line up with TRBD1. This CDR3 is built from 15 residues. V shed 5 bases, J shed 7 bases, and the junction held 5 bases outside the gene matches. Germline CDR1 is SEHNR and CDR2 is FQNEAQ (reference sequence). Here the CDR3 reads CASSQRDRGNSPLHF. The CDR3 region has the DNA TGTGCCAGCAGCCAACGGGACAGGGGAAATTCACCCCTCCACTTT.

V and J are TRBV5-1 and TRBJ2-6; D may be TRBD1 (6 bases). This CDR3 contains 16 residues. Germline V CDR1 and CDR2: SGHRS, YFSETQ. V lost 0 bases, J lost 4 bases, and 11 bases lay in between. CDR3 in DNA: TGCGCCAGCAGCTTGGGAACAGGGTTCGGGGCCAACGTCCTGACTTTC. It is translated as CASSLGTGFGANVLTF. Drawing the rest from reference TRBV5-1 and TRBJ2-6, the complete variable domain is KAGVTQTPRYLIKTRGQQVTLSCSPISGHRSVSWYQQTPGQGLQFLFEYFSETQRNKGNFPGRFSGRQFSNSRSEMNVSTLELGDSALYLCASSLGTGFGANVLTFGAGSRLTVL.

J is TRBJ2-5 and V is TRBV27; D unclear. V was shortened by 5 bases and J by 5 bases, with 9 bases between the two germline ends. CDR1 MNHEY and CDR2 SMNVEV come from the germline V gene (reference sequence). This CDR3 comprises 12 residues. This chain's CDR3 is CASSNRAETQYF. As DNA, the CDR3 is TGTGCCAGCAGTAATAGAGCGGAGACCCAGTACTTC.

The chain combines TRBV29-1 with TRBJ2-7, with 13 nucleotides matching TRBD2. The junction had 6 bases not matched to a gene; V was cut back by 7 bases and J by 6 bases. Per the germline V gene, CDR1 is SQVTM and CDR2 is ANQGSEA. The CDR3 totals 13 residues. CDR3 sequence reads: CSAGTSGIVEQYF. The CDR3 DNA follows: TGCAGCGCCGGGACTAGCGGGATCGTCGAGCAGTACTTC.

The chain links TRBV29-1 to TRBJ1-2; maybe TRBD1 (5 bases). The V gene lost 7 bases and the J gene lost 4 bases, with 13 bases spanning the gap. The germline V gene encodes CDR1 SQVTM and CDR2 ANQGSEA. The length of the CDR3 is 12 residues. The CDR3 reads CSGLGGPYGYTF. In nucleotides, the CDR3 is TGCAGCGGGCTTGGGGGTCCCTATGGCTACACCTTC.

V gene TRBV7-8 combines with J gene TRBJ2-7; the D gene is possibly TRBD2 (6 bases). The V gene lost 4 bases and the J gene lost 6 bases, with 13 bases spanning the gap. The CDR3 has 13 amino acids. Germline V gene lookup returns CDR1 SGHVS and CDR2 FQNEAQ. CDR3 protein: CASSSSGLPEQYF. CDR3 coding DNA: TGTGCCAGCAGCTCCTCGGGACTCCCCGAGCAGTACTTC.

The chain joins TRBV28 to TRBJ2-2; D could derive from TRBD1 or TRBD2 (6 bases each). V gave up 6 bases and J gave up 4 bases, with 24 bases separating them. The germline V gene has CDR1 MDHEN and CDR2 SYDVKM. The CDR3 spans 18 residues. In nucleotides, the CDR3 is TGTGCCAGCAGCCCACACCGTGGAGGGGGACGTGGCACCGGGGAGCTGTTTTTT. Translated: CASSPHRGGGRGTGELFF.

The V call is TRBV11-1, the J call TRBJ1-2, with 8 bases aligning to TRBD1. V shed 1 base and J 1 base; nucleotides not matched to a gene: 8. The CDR3 spans 17 residues. Germline V lookup: CDR1 SGHAT, CDR2 FQDESV (reference sequence). The chain's CDR3 is CASSLEGTGTVNYGYTF. The DNA for the CDR3 is TGTGCCAGCAGCTTAGAGGGGACAGGAACCGTTAACTATGGCTACACCTTC. The entire variable domain, with the rest obtained from reference TRBV11-1 and TRBJ1-2, is as follows: EAEVAQSPRYKITEKSQAVAFWCDPISGHATLYWYRQILGQGPELLVQFQDESVVDDSQLPKDRFSAERLKGVDSTLKIQPAELGDSAMYLCASSLEGTGTVNYGYTFGSGTRLTVV.

This chain joins TRBV4-2 and TRBJ2-6; 7 positions agree with TRBD2. Germline assignment: CDR1 LGHNA and CDR2 YNFKEQ. The CDR3 spans 18 residues. The J segment lost 5 bases and the V segment lost 4 bases, leaving 14 bases of the junction unmatched. The CDR3 coding sequence is TGTGCCAGCAGCCCTAAGTTTGCGGCGGGGGACTGGGCCAACGTCCTGACTTTC. Its protein is CASSPKFAAGDWANVLTF.

The chain carries TRBV20-1 and TRBJ1-2; D is unresolved. The germline V and J ends were trimmed by 1 base and 7 bases, with 10 bases remaining between them. The germline gives CDR1 DFQATT, CDR2 SNEGSKA (reference sequence). The CDR3 runs to 12 residues. CDR3 nucleotides: TGCAGTGCTAGAGTCGAAAGGCCTGGCTACACCTTC. It is translated as CSARVERPGYTF.

This clonotype was detected only a few times. The chain joins TRBV5-6 to TRBJ2-5, with 7 bases that match TRBD1. This CDR3 contains 13 residues. In germline, CDR1 is SGHDT, CDR2 YYEEEE. V trimming: 3 bases; J trimming: 1 base; junction bases outside the gene matches: 0. Here the CDR3 reads CASSWDSQETQYF. The DNA for the CDR3 is TGTGCCAGCAGCTGGGACAGCCAAGAGACCCAGTACTTC.

V usage is TRBV18 and J usage is TRBJ1-2, with 10 bases identical to TRBD1. The V gene end was trimmed by 2 bases and the J gene end by 3 bases; junction bases not matched to a gene: 9. Germline-derived CDR1 and CDR2 are KGHSH and LQKENI. The CDR3 is 17 amino acids. In DNA, the CDR3 is TGTGCCAGCTCACCATCCGGGACAGGGGTAGGATACTATGGCTACACCTTC. This codes for CASSPSGTGVGYYGYTF.

The chain links TRBV9 to TRBJ1-3; D is possibly TRBD1 (5 bases). This CDR3 has 15 amino acids. Between the trimmed V and J ends, which lost 4 bases and 4 bases, there was a span of 15 bases. Germline CDR1 SGDLS, CDR2 YYNGEE. Written as DNA, the CDR3 is TGTGCCAGCAGCCCCACCGAGGGGAGAGGAAACACCATATATTTT. It is translated as CASSPTEGRGNTIYF. Full variable domain (remainder filled in from reference TRBV9 and TRBJ1-3): DSGVTQTPKHLITATGQRVTLRCSPRSGDLSVYWYQQSLDQGLQFLIQYYNGEERAKGNILERFSAQQFPDLHSELNLSSLELGDSALYFCASSPTEGRGNTIYFGEGSWLTVV.

V and J are TRBV7-9 and TRBJ2-1; possible D gene TRBD2, 5 bases. The CDR3 is made up of 13 amino acids. The germline gives CDR1 SEHNR, CDR2 FQNEAQ (reference sequence). V was clipped by 5 bases and J by 5 bases, with 10 bases between them. The CDR3 DNA reads TGTGCCAGCAGCGCCCCGACTAACAATGAGCAGTTCTTC. Its protein product is CASSAPTNNEQFF.

The chain has TRBV29-1 and TRBJ2-1; a weak D match, TRBD2 (6 bases). The CDR3 covers 13 residues. Germline CDR1 and CDR2: SQVTM and ANQGSEA. Between the trimmed V and J ends, which lost 4 bases and 4 bases, there was a span of 11 bases. The CDR3 spells CSVGGVMYNEQFF. The CDR3 nucleotides read TGCAGCGTTGGCGGGGTTATGTACAATGAGCAGTTCTTC.

CDR3 DNA: TGTGCCAGCAGGGACCCATACTCTGGGGCCAACGTCCTGACTTTC. Its translation: CASRDPYSGANVLTF. The chain recombines TRBV6-5 with TRBJ2-6; D uncertain. The ends were cut back, 6 bases at V and 0 bases at J, with 9 bases in the middle. This CDR3 contains 15 residues. Germline lookup yields CDR1 MNHEY and CDR2 SVGAGI.

The chain is built from TRBV29-1 and TRBJ2-3; tentative D call: TRBD1 (7 bases). V was cut by 7 bases and J by 3 bases, with 23 bases left in between. Germline CDR1 SQVTM, CDR2 ANQGSEA. This CDR3 comprises 16 residues. The CDR3 nucleotides are TGCAGCGCAAGGGGGGCGACAGGGTCGGGGACAGATACGCAGTATTTT. This translates into CSARGATGSGTDTQYF.

CDR3: CASSYFGGQETQYF. CDR3 DNA sequence: TGCGCCAGCAGCTATTTCGGTGGGCAAGAGACCCAGTACTTC. The rearrangement links TRBV5-1 to TRBJ2-5; the D is unclear. The CDR3 contains 14 residues. CDR1 and CDR2 (germline): SGHRS, YFSETQ. The V end lost 3 bases, the J end lost 2 bases, and 11 bases lay between the germline ends.

This clonotype was detected once. The chain carries TRBV24-1 and TRBJ2-1; 7 nucleotides align to TRBD2. The CDR3 contains 11 residues. Trimming cost V 12 bases and J 5 bases; bases outside gene matches: 3. Germline V gives CDR1 KGHDR, CDR2 SFDVKD. CDR3 DNA sequence: TGTGCCTCGGGGGGAGACAATGAGCAGTTCTTC. Translation gives CASGGDNEQFF.